One sample yielded the 2 T cell receptor beta chains listed below, sequenced in a study of metastatic and nonmetastatic thyroid tumors. MiXCR was used by TCRdb to re-call the PCR reads. Altogether 53,000 or so clones are present, roughly 20% being singletons, with the ten largest covering about 4.1%. Every patient underwent thyroid surgery untreated. The specimen was blood. Every receptor here comes from a female donor with papillary thyroid cancer or a benign thyroid nodule (not recorded which). Some clones in this sample may be carry-over from other donors' samples.

This clone was picked up many times. The V and J genes are TRBV19 and TRBJ1-1; no clear D. Germline V gene data show CDR1 as LNHDA and CDR2 as SQIVND (reference sequence). Trimming removed 4 bases at V and 3 bases at J, with 6 bases between. This CDR3 region has 12 residues. The CDR3 protein is CASSNRDTEAFF. CDR3 nucleotide sequence: TGTGCCAGTAGTAACCGGGACACTGAAGCTTTCTTT.

This clone was observed many times. The rearrangement links TRBV5-1 to TRBJ2-7; 9 bases map to TRBD1. Trimming at V came to 5 bases and at J to 3 bases, leaving 6 bases not matched to a gene. The germline V gene has CDR1 SGHRS and CDR2 YFSETQ. The CDR3 extends over 14 amino acids. CDR3: CASRPGQGRYEQYF. The CDR3 region has the DNA TGCGCCAGCAGACCGGGACAGGGCCGCTACGAGCAGTACTTC.